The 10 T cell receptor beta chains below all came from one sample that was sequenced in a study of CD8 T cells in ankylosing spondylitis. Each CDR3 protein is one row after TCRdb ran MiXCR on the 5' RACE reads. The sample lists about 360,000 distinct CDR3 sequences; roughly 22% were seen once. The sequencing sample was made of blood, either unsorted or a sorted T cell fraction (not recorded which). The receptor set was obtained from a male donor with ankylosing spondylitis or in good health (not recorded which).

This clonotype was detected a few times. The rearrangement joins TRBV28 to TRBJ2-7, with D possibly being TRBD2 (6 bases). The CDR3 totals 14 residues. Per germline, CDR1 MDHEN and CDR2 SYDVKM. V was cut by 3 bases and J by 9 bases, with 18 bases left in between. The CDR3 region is CASSFRAGIMWQYF. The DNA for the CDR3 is TGTGCCAGCAGTTTCAGGGCGGGGATAATGTGGCAGTACTTC.

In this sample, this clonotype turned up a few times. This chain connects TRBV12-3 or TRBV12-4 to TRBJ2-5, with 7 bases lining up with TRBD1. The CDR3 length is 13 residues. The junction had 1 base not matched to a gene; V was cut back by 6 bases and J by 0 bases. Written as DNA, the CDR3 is TGTGCCAGCAGGGGGACAGACCAAGAGACCCAGTACTTC. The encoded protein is CASRGTDQETQYF.

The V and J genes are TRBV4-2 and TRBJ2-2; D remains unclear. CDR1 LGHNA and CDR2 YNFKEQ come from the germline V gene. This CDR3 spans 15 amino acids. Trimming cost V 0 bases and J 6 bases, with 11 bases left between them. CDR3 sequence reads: CASSQDYSGPGELFF. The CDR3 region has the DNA TGTGCCAGCAGCCAAGATTACTCGGGCCCCGGGGAGCTGTTTTTT.

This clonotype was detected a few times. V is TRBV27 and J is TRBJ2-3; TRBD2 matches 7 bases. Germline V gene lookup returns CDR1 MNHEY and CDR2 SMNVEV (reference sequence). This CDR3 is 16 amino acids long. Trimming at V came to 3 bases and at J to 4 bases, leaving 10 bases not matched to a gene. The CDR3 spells CASSFWASGSADTQYF. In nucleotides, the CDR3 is TGTGCCAGCAGTTTTTGGGCTAGCGGCTCCGCAGATACGCAGTATTTT.

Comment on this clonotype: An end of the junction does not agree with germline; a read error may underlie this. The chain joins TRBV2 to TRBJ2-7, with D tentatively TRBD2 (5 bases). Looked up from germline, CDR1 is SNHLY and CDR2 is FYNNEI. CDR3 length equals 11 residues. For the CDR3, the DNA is TGTGCCAGCAGTGGTTTGGGAGAAGAGACGTTC. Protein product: CASSGLGEETF.

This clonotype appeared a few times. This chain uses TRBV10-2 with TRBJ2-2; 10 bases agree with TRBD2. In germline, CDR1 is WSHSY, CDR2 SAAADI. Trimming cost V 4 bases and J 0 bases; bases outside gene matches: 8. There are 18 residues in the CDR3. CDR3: CASSASASGGPNTGELFF. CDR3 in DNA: TGCGCCAGCAGTGCGTCGGCTAGCGGGGGTCCGAACACCGGGGAGCTGTTTTTT.

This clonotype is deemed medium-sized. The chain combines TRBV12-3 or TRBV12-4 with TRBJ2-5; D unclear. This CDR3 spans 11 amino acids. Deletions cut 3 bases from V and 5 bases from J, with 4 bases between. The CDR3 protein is CASSFGETQYF. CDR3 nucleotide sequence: TGTGCCAGCAGTTTTGGGGAGACCCAGTACTTC.

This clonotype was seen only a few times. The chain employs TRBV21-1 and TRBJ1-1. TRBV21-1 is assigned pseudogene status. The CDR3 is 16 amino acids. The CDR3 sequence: CASSLGTRGAITEAFF. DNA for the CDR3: TGTGCCAGCAGCCTAGGCACCCGGGGGGCCATCACTGAAGCTTTCTTT.

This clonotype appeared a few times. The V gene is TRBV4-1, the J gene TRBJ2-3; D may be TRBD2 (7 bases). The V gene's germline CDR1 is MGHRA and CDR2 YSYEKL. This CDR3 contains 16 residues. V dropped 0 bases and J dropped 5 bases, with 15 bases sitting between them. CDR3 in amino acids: CASSQDGGGLRDTQYF. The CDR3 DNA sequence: TGCGCCAGCAGCCAAGATGGGGGGGGCCTACGAGATACGCAGTATTTT.

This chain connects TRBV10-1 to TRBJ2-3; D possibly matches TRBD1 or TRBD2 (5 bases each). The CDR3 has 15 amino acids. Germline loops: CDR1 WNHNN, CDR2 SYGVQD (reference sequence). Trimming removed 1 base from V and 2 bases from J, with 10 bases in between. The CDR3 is CASSEWDGDTDTQYF. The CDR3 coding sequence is TGCGCCAGCAGTGAGTGGGACGGAGACACAGATACGCAGTATTTT.